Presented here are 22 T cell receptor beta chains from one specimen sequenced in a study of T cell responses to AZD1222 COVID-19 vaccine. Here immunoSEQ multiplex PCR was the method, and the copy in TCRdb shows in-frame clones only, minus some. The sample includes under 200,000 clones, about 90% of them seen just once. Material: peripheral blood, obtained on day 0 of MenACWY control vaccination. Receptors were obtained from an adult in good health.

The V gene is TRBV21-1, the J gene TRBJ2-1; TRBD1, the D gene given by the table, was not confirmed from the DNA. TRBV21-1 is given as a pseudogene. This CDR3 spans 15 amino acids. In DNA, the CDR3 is TGTGCCAGCAGCAAAGGGAAGGGACATTACAATGAGCAGTTCTTC. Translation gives CASSKGKGHYNEQFF.

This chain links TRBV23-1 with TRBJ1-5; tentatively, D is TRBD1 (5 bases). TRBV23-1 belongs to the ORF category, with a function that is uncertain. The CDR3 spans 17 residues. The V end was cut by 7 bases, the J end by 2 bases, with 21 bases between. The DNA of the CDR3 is TGCGCCAGCACCCGGGCGGAGGGGAAAGACCGCAATCAGCCCCAGCATTTT. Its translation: CASTRAEGKDRNQPQHF.

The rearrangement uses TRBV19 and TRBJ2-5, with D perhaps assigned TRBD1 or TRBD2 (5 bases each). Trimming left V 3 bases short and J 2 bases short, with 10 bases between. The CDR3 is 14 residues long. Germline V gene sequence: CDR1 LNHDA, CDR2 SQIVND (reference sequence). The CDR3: CASSIGASQETQYF. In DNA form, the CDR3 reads TGTGCCAGTAGTATCGGGGCATCTCAAGAGACCCAGTACTTC.

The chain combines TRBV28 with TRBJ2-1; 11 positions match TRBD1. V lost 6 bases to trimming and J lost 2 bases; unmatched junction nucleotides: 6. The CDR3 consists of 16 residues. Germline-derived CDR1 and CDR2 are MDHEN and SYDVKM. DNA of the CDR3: TGTGCCAGCAGCCTCCTGGGACAGGGGGCCTACAATGAGCAGTTCTTC. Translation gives CASSLLGQGAYNEQFF.

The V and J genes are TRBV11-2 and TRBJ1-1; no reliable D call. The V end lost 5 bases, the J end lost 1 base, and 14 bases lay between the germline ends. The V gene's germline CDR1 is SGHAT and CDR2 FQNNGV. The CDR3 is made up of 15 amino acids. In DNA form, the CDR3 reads TGTGCCAGCAGCCCTAACTCGCGGTCGAACACTGAAGCTTTCTTT. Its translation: CASSPNSRSNTEAFF.

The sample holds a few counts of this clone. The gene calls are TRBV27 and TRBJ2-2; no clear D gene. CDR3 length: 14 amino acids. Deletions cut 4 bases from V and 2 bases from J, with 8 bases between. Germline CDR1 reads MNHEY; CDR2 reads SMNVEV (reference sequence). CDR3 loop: CASSSSLNTGELFF. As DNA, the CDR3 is TGTGCCAGCAGTTCCTCCCTAAACACCGGGGAGCTGTTTTTT.

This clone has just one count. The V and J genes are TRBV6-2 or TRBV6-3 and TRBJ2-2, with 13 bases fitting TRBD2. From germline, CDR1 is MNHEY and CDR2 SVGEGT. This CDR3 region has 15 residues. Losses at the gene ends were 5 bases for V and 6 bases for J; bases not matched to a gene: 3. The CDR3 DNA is TGTGCCAGCAGTAGGACTAGCGGGAGATCCGGGGAGCTGTTTTTT. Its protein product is CASSRTSGRSGELFF.

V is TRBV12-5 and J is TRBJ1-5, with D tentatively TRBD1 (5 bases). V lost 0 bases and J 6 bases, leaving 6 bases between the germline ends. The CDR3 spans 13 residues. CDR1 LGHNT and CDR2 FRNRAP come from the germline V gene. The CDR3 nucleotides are TGTGCTAGTGGTTTGGTACAGGCTCAGCCCCAGCATTTT. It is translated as CASGLVQAQPQHF.

The CDR3 spells CASSEGLVTAEQYF. CDR3 coding DNA: TGCGCCAGCAGTGAAGGGCTGGTGACAGCCGAGCAGTACTTC. The V call is TRBV10-1, the J call TRBJ2-7, with a possible D match to TRBD1 (5 bases). This CDR3 spans 14 amino acids. Germline V CDR1 and CDR2: WNHNN, SYGVQD (reference sequence). V gave up 3 bases and J gave up 6 bases, with 15 bases separating them.

CDR3 loop: CASSLFGSQETQYF. CDR3 nucleotide sequence: TGTGCCAGCAGTTTATTCGGGAGTCAAGAGACCCAGTACTTC. The chain couples TRBV27 to TRBJ2-5; tentatively, D is TRBD2 (6 bases). Germline V gene data show CDR1 as MNHEY and CDR2 as SMNVEV (reference sequence). Trimming cost V 1 base and J 2 bases, with 8 bases left between them. The CDR3 is made up of 14 amino acids.

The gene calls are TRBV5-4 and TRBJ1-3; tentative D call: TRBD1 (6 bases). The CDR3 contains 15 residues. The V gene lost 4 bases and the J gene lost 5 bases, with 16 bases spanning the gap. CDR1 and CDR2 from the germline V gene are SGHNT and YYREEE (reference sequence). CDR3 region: CASSPNDGGRNTIYF. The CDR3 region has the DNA TGTGCCAGCAGCCCGAATGATGGGGGGCGAAACACCATATATTTT.

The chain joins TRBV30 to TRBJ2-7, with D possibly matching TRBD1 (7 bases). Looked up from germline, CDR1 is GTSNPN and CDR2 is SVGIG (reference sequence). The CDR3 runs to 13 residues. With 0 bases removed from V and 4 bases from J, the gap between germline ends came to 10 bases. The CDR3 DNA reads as TGTGCCTGGAGTGTTTCAGGGGGGTACGAGCAGTACTTC. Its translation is CAWSVSGGYEQYF. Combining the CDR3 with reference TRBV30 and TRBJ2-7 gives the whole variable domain SQTIHQWPATLVQPVGSPLSLECTVEGTSNPNLYWYRQAAGRGLQLLFYSVGIGQISSEVPQNLSASRPQDRQFILSSKKLLLSDSGFYLCAWSVSGGYEQYFGPGTRLTVT.

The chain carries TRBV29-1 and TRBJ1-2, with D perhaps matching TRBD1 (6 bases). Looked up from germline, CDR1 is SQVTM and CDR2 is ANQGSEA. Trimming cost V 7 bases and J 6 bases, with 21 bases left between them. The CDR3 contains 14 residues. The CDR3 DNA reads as TGCAGCGGACGACCTCTAATGACAGGTCATGGCTACACCTTC. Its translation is CSGRPLMTGHGYTF.

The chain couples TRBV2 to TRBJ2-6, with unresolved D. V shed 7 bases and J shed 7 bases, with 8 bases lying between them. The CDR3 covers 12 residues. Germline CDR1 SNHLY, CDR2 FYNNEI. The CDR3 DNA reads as TGTGCCAGCAATAAGAGAGCCAACGTCCTGACTTTC. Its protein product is CASNKRANVLTF.

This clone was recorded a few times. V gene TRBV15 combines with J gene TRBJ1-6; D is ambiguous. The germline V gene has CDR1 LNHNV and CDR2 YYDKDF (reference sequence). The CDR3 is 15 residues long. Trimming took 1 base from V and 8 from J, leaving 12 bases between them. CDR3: CATSRVWGRDSPLHF. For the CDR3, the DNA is TGTGCCACCAGCAGAGTATGGGGTAGGGATTCACCCCTCCACTTT.

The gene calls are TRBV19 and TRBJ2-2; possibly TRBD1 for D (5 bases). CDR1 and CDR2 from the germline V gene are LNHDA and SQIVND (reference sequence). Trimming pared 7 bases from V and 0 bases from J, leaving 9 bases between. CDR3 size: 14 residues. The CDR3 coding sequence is TGTGCCAGTAAGCACAGGTCGAACACCGGGGAGCTGTTTTTT. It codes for CASKHRSNTGELFF.

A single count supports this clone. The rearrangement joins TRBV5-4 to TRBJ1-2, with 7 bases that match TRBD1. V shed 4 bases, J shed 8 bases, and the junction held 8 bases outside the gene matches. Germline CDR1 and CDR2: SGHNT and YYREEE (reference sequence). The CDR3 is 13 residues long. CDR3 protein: CASSRTGGWGYTF. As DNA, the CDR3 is TGTGCCAGCAGCCGGACAGGTGGTTGGGGCTACACCTTC.

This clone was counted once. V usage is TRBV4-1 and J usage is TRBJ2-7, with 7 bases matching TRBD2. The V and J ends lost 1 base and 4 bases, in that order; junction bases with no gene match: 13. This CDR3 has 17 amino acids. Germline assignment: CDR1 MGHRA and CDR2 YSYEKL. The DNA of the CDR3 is TGCGCCAGCAGCCAAGTTGTACCTAGCGGAAGGAGGTACGAGCAGTACTTC. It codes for CASSQVVPSGRRYEQYF.

CDR3 in amino acids: CASSQEQRPNTEAFF. The CDR3 DNA follows: TGTGCCAGCAGCCAAGAACAGAGACCGAACACTGAAGCTTTCTTT. The chain combines TRBV4-2 with TRBJ1-1; D is unclear. V lost 0 bases and J lost 1, with 9 bases in between. Germline CDR1 reads LGHNA; CDR2 reads YNFKEQ. The CDR3 has 15 residues.

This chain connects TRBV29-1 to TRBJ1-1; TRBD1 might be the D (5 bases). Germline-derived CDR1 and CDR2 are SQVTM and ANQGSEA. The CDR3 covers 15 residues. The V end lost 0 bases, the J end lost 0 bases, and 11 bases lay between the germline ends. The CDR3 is CSVEDGGFMNTEAFF. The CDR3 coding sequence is TGCAGCGTTGAAGACGGGGGGTTCATGAACACTGAAGCTTTCTTT.

The CDR3 loop is CATSSLQRNEKLFF. CDR3 DNA: TGTGCCACCAGCAGCCTACAAAGAAATGAAAAACTGTTTTTT. The V and J genes are TRBV15 and TRBJ1-4; no clear D gene. This CDR3 is 14 amino acids long. V was cut by 3 bases and J by 5 bases, with 10 bases left in between. The germline CDR1 and CDR2 sequences are LNHNV and YYDKDF (reference sequence).

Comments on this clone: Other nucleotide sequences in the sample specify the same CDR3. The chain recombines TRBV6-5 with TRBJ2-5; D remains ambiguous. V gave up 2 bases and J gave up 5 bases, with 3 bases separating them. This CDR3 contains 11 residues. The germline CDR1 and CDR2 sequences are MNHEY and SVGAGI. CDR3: CASSYGETQYF. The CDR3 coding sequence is TGTGCCAGCAGTTACGGGGAGACCCAGTACTTC.